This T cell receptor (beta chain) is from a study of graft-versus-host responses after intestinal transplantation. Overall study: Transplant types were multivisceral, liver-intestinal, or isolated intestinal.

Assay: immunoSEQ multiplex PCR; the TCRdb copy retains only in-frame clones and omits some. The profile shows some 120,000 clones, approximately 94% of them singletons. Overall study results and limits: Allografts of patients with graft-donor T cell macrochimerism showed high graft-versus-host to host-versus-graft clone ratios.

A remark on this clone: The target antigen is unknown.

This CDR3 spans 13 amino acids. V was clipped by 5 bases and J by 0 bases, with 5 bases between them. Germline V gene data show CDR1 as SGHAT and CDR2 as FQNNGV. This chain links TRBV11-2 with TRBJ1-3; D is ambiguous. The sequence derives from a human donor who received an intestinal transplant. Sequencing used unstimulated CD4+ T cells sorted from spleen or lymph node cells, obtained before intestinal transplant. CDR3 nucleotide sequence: TGTGCCAGCAGCGGACGCTCTGGAAACACCATATATTTT. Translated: CASSGRSGNTIYF.